This T cell receptor (beta chain) stems from a study of CD8 T cells in ankylosing spondylitis. Germline V CDR1 and CDR2: SGHRS, YFSETQ. This CDR3 contains 16 residues. V shed 2 bases, J shed 4 bases, and the junction held 6 bases outside the gene matches. In regard to this clonotype: Its specificity is not known.

Study results and caveats: For ankylosing spondylitis blood, a TCR beta motif of several highly homologous variants appeared characteristic. Reports say disease-linked clones showed up significantly more in matched ankylosing spondylitis synovial fluid. Previously reported in reactive arthritis synovial fluid and blood were some of the motif variants.

In TCRdb, the 5' RACE reads were re-called with MiXCR into one record per CDR3 protein. The top ten hold approximately 18% of the sample, which has about 700,000 distinct CDR3 sequences, around 20% seen once. J is TRBJ2-2 and V is TRBV5-1; TRBD1 aligns across 9 bases. Sequenced input: blood, either unsorted or a sorted T cell fraction (not recorded which). The clonotype comes from a male donor with ankylosing spondylitis. The CDR3 DNA follows: TGCGCCAGCAGCTTTTGGGACAGGGTCCCCACCGGGGAGCTGTTTTTT. Protein: CASSFWDRVPTGELFF.